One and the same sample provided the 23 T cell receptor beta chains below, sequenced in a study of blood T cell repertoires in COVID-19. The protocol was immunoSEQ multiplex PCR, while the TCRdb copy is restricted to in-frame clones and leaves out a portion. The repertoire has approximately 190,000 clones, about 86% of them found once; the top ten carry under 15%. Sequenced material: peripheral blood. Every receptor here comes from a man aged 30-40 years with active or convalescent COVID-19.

The CDR3 DNA reads TGTGCCAGCAGTCTCGATCTAATCTTGGGCTACACCTTC. Translating it yields CASSLDLILGYTF. The genes are TRBV5-5 and TRBJ1-2; D is uncertain. Germline CDR1 SGHKS, CDR2 YYEKEE (reference sequence). V shed 5 bases and J shed 8 bases, with 16 bases lying between them. The CDR3 sequence is 13 residues long.

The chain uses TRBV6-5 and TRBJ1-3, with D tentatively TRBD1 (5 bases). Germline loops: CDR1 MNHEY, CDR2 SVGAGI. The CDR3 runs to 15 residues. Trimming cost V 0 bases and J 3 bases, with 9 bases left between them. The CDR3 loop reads CASSYSGEGGNTIYF. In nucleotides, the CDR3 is TGTGCCAGCAGTTACTCAGGGGAAGGTGGAAACACCATATATTTT.

The CDR3, as DNA: TGTGCCAGCAGTCCATCTGGGACAGGGCACACCGGGGAGCTGTTTTTT. The encoded protein is CASSPSGTGHTGELFF. This chain connects TRBV27 to TRBJ2-2; 9 nucleotides match TRBD1. Losses at the gene ends were 5 bases for V and 3 bases for J; bases not matched to a gene: 7. CDR3 length: 16 amino acids. Germline assignment: CDR1 MNHEY and CDR2 SMNVEV (reference sequence).

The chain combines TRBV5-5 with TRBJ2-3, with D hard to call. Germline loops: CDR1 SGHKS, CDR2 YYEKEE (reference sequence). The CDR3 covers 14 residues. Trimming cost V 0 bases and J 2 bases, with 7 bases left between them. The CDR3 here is CASSLVGYTDTQYF. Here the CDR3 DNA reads TGTGCCAGCAGCTTGGTGGGCTACACAGATACGCAGTATTTT.

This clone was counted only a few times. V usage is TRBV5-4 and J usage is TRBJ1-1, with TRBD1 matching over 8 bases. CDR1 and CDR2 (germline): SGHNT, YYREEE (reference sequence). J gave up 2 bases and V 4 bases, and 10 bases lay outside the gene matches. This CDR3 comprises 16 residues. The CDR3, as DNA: TGTGCCAGCAGCCTCGGACAGGGTGTACAAAACACTGAAGCTTTCTTT. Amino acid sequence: CASSLGQGVQNTEAFF.

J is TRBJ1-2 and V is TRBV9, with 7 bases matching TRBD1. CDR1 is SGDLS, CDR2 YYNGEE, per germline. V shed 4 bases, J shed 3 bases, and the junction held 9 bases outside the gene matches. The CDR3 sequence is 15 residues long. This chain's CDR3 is CASSPLGDRDYGYTF. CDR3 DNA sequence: TGTGCCAGCAGCCCCCTGGGAGACAGGGACTATGGCTACACCTTC.

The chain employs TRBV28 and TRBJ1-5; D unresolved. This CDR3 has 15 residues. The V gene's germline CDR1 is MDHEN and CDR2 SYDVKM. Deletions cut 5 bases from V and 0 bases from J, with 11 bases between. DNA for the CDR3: TGTGCCAGCAGTCCTCATAGGAGTAGCAATCAGCCCCAGCATTTT. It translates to CASSPHRSSNQPQHF.

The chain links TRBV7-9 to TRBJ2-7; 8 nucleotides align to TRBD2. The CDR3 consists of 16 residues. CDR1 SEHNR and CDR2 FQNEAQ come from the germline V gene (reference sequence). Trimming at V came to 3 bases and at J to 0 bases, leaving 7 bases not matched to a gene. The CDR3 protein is CASSFYSGASSYEQYF. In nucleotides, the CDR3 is TGTGCCAGCAGCTTCTATAGCGGGGCGAGCTCCTACGAGCAGTACTTC.

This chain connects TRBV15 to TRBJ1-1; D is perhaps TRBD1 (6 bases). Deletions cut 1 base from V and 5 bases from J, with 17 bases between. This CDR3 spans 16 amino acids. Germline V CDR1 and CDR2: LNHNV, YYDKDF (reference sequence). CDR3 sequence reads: CATSRGESWGLTEAFF. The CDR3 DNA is TGTGCCACCAGCAGAGGAGAATCGTGGGGGCTGACTGAAGCTTTCTTT.

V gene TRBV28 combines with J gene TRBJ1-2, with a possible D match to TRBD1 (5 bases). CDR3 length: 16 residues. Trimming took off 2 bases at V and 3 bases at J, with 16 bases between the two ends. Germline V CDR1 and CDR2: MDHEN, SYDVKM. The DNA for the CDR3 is TGTGCCAGCAGTTTAGGGGGGGGAGGCAACGACTATGGCTACACCTTC. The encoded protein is CASSLGGGGNDYGYTF.

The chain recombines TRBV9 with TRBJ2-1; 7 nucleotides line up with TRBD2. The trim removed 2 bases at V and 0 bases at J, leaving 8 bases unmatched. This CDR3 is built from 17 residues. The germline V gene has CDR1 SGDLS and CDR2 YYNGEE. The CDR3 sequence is CASSVSGTFSSYNEQFF. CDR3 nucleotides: TGTGCCAGCAGCGTGAGCGGGACTTTTAGCTCCTACAATGAGCAGTTCTTC.

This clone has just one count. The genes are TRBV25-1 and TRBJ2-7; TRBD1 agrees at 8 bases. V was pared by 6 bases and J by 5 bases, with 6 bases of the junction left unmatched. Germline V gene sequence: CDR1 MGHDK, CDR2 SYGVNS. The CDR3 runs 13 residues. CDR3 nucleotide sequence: TGTGCCAGCAGAAGGACAGGGTTCGACGAGCAGTACTTC. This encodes CASRRTGFDEQYF.

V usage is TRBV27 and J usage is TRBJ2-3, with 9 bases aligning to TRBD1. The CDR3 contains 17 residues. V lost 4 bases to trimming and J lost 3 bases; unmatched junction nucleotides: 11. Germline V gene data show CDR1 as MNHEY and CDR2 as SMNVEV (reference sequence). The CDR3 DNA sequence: TGTGCCAGCAGTTACCGGGACAGGGCGATCGGTACAGATACGCAGTATTTT. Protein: CASSYRDRAIGTDTQYF.

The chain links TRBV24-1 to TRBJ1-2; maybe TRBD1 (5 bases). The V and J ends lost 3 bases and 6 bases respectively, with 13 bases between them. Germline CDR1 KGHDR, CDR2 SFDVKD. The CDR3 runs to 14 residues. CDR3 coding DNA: TGTGCCACCAGTGATCCGACAGTCGTACATGGCTACACCTTC. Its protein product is CATSDPTVVHGYTF.

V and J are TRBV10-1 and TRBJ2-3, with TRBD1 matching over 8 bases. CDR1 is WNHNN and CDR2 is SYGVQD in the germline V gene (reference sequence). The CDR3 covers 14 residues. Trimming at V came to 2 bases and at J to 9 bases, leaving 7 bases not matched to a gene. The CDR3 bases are TGCGCCAGCAGTGAGGCAGGGGGCTCGGGGACGCAGTATTTT. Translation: CASSEAGGSGTQYF.

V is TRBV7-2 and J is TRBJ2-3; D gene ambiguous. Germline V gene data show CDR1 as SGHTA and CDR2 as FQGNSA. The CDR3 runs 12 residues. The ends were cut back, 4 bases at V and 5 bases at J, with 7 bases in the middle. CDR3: CASSSRIDTQYF. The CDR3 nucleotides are TGTGCCAGCAGCTCGCGAATAGATACGCAGTATTTT.

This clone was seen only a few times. DNA of the CDR3: TGTGCCAGCACCCACGAGAGGGAAAACACTGAAGCTTTCTTT. Translating it yields CASTHERENTEAFF. The chain uses TRBV6-5 and TRBJ1-1; no reliable D call. CDR1 is MNHEY, CDR2 SVGAGI, per germline. The V end lost 7 bases, the J end lost 2 bases, and 14 bases lay between the germline ends. The CDR3 runs 14 residues.

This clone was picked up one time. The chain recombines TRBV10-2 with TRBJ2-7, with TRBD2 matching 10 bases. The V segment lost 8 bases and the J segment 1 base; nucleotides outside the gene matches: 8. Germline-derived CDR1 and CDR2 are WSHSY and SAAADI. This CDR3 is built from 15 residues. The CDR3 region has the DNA TGCGCCAGCGTCGTCGGGACTAGCGTTTCCTACGAGCAGTACTTC. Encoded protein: CASVVGTSVSYEQYF.

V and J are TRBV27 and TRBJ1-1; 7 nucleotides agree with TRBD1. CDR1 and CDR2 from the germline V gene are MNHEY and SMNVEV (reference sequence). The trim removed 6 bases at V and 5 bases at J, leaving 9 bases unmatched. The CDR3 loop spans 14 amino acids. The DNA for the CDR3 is TGTGCCAGCAGCACTTTGGACAGGAGGACTGAAGCTTTCTTT. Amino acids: CASSTLDRRTEAFF.

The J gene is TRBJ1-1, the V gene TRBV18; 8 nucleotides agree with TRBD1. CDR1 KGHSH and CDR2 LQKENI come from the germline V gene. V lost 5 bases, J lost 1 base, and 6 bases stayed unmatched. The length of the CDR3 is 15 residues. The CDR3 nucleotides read TGTGCCAGCTCAGCAGCCGGGACAGGGAACACTGAAGCTTTCTTT. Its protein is CASSAAGTGNTEAFF.

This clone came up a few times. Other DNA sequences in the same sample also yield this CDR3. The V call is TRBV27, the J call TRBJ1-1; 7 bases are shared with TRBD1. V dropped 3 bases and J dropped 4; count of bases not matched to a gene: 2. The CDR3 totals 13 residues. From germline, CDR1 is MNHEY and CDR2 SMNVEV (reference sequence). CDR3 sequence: CASSLAGGTEAFF. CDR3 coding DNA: TGTGCCAGCAGTTTGGCAGGGGGCACTGAAGCTTTCTTT.

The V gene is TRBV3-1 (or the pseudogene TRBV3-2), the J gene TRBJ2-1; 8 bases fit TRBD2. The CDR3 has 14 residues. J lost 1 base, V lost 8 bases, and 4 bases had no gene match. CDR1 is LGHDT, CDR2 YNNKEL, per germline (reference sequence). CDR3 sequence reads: CASHGGGSYNEQFF. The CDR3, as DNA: TGTGCCAGCCACGGGGGGGGGTCCTACAATGAGCAGTTCTTC.

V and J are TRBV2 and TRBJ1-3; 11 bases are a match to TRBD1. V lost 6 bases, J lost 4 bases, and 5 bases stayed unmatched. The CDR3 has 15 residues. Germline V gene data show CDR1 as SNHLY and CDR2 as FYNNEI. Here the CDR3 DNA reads TGTGCCAGCAGGGACAGGGGGCTCTTCGGAAACACCATATATTTT. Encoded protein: CASRDRGLFGNTIYF.